This T cell receptor beta chain was documented in a study of siplizumab effects on memory and regulatory T cells. Study observations and caveats: Poor capture below about 10^-5 frequency left most alloreactive clones unmapped to unstimulated subsets. Memory T cells appeared less diverse than naive cells, which seemed to contribute substantially to alloresponse. Researchers did not confirm the suppressive function of proliferating Tregs from siplizumab cultures.

Assay: immunoSEQ multiplex PCR; the TCRdb copy retains only in-frame clones and omits some. The table includes some 110,000 clones, about 94% detected once. The CDR3 runs to 15 residues. CDR1 is SGHRS, CDR2 YFSETQ, per germline. Unmatched junction bases numbered 7, after V lost 2 bases and J lost 6 bases. As concerns this clone: Antigen specificity is unknown.

The chain links TRBV5-1 to TRBJ2-1; 8 bases are shared with TRBD1. This TCR was recovered from a human donor in good health. Sequenced input: Tregs sorted from blood. The CDR3 DNA reads as TGCGCCAGCAGCTTAAGGACAGGGTTGGCCAATGAGCAGTTCTTC. Its protein product is CASSLRTGLANEQFF.